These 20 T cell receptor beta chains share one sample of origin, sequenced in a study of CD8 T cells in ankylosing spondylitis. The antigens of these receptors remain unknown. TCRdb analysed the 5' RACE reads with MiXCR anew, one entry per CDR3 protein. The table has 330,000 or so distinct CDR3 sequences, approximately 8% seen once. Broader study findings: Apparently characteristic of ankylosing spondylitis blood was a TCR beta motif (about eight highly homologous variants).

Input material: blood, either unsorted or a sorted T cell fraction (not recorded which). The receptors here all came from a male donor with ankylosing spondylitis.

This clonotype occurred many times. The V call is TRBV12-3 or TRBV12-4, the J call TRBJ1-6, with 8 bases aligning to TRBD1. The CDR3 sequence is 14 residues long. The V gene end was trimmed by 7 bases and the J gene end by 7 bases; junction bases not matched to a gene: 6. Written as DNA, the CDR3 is TGTGCCAGCACCCCGGACAGGGTCAATTCACCCCTCCACTTT. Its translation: CASTPDRVNSPLHF.

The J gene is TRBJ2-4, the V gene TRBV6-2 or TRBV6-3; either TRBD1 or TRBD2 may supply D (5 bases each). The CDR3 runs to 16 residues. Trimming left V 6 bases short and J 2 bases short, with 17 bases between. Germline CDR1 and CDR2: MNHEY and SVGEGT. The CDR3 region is CASSTGTRPTKNIQYF. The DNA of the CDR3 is TGTGCCAGCAGCACCGGGACCAGGCCGACCAAAAACATTCAGTACTTC.

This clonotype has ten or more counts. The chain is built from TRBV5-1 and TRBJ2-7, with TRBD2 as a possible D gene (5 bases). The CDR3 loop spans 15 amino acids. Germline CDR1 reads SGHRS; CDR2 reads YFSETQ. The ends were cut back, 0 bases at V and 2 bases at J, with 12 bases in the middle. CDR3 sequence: CASSLDGGSAYEQYF. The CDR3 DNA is TGCGCCAGCAGCTTGGACGGCGGGTCTGCCTACGAGCAGTACTTC.

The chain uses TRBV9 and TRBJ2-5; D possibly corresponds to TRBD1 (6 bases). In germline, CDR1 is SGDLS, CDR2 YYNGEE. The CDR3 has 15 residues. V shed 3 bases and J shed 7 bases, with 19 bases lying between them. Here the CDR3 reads CASSADSPPYVTQYF. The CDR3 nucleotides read TGTGCCAGCAGCGCGGACAGCCCTCCGTATGTGACCCAGTACTTC.

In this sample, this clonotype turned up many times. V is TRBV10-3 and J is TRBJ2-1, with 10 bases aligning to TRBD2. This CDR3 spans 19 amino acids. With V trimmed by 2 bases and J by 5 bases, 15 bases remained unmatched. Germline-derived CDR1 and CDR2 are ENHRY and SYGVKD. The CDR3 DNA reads TGTGCCATCAGTGAGAGACCTAGCGGGAGTATGCTTCGGGACAATGAGCAGTTCTTC. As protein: CAISERPSGSMLRDNEQFF.

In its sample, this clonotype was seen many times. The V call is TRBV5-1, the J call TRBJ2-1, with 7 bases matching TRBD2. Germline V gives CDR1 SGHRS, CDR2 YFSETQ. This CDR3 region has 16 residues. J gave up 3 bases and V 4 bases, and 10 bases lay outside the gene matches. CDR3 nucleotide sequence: TGCGCCAGCAGCGATGACGCTAGCGGAGGCTACAATGAGCAGTTCTTC. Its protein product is CASSDDASGGYNEQFF.

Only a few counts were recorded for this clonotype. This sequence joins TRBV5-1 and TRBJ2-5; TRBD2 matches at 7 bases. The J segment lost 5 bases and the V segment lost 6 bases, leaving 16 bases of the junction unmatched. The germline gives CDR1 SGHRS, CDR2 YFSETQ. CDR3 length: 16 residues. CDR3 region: CASTFPGGSGMETQYF. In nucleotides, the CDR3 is TGCGCCAGCACCTTCCCGGGCGGGAGTGGTATGGAGACCCAGTACTTC.

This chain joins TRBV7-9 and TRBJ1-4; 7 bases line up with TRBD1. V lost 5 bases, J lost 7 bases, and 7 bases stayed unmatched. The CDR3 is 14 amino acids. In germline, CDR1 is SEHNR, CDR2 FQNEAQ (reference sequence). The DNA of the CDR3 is TGTGCCAGCAGCGAAGGGGGCGGTGGTGAAAAACTGTTTTTT. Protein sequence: CASSEGGGGEKLFF.

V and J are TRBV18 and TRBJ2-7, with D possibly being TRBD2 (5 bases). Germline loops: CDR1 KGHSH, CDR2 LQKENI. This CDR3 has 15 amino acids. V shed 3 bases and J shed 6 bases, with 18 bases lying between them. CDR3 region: CASSPRAQEVGEQYF. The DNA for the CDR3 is TGTGCCAGCTCACCGAGAGCGCAGGAGGTCGGCGAGCAGTACTTC. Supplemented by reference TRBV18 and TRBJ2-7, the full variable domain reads NAGVMQNPRHLVRRRGQEARLRCSPMKGHSHVYWYRQLPEEGLKFMVYLQKENIIDESGMPKERFSAEFPKEGPSILRIQQVVRGDSAAYFCASSPRAQEVGEQYFGPGTRLTVT.

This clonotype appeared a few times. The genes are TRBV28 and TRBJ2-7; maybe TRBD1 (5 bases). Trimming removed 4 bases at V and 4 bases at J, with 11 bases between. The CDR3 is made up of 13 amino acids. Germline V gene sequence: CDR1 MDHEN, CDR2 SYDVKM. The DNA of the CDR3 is TGTGCCAGCAGTTGGGGCACACAATACGAGCAGTACTTC. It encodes CASSWGTQYEQYF.

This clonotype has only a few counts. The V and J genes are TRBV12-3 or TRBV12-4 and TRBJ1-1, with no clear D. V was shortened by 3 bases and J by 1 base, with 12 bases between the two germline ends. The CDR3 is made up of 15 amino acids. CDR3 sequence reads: CASSFDPGGNTEAFF. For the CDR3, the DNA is TGTGCCAGCAGTTTTGACCCTGGAGGGAACACTGAAGCTTTCTTT.

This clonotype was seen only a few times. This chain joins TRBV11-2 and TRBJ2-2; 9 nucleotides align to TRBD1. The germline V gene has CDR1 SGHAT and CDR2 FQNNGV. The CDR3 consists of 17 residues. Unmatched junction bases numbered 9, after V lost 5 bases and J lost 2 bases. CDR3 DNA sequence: TGTGCCAGCAGCCGAAATCCGGACAGGGGTAACACCGGGGAGCTGTTTTTT. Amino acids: CASSRNPDRGNTGELFF.

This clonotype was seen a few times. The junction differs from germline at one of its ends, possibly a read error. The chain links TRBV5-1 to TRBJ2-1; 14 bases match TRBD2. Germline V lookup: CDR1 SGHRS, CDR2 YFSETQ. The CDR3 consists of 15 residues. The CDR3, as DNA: TGCGCCAGCAGCGCTGGGGACAGGGGACTAGCGGGGGAAACCTTC. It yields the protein CASSAGDRGLAGETF. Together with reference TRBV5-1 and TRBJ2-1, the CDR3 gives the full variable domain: KAGVTQTPRYLIKTRGQQVTLSCSPISGHRSVSWYQQTPGQGLQFLFEYFSETQRNKGNFPGRFSGRQFSNSRSEMNVSTLELGDSALYLCASSAGDRGLAGETFGPGTRLTVL.

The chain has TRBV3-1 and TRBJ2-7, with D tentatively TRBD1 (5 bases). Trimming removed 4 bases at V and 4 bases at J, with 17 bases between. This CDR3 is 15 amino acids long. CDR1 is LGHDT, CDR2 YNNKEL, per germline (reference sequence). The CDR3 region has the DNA TGTGCCAGCAGCCCGCTCACAAATACAGGATACGAGCAGTACTTC. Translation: CASSPLTNTGYEQYF.

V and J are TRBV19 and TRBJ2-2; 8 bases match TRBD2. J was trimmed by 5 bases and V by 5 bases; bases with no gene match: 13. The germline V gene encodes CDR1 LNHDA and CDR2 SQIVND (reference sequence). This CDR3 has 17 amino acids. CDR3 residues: CASSSRLATNPTGELFF. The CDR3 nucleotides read TGTGCCAGTAGTTCCCGACTAGCGACCAACCCAACCGGGGAGCTGTTTTTT. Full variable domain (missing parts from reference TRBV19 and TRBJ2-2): DGGITQSPKYLFRKEGQNVTLSCEQNLNHDAMYWYRQDPGQGLRLIYYSQIVNDFQKGDIAEGYSVSREKKESFPLTVTSAQKNPTAFYLCASSSRLATNPTGELFFGEGSRLTVL.

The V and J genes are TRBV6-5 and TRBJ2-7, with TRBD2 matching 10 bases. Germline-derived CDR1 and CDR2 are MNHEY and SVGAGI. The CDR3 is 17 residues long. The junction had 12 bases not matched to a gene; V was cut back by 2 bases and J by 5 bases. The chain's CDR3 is CASSYPPEPSGRNEQYF. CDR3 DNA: TGTGCCAGCAGTTACCCGCCCGAACCTAGCGGGAGAAACGAGCAGTACTTC.

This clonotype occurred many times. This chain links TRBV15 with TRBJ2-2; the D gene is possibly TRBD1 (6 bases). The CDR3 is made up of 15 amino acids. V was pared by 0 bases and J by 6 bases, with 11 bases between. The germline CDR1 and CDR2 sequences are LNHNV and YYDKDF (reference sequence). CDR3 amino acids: CATSRENRVPGELFF. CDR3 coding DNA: TGTGCCACCAGCAGAGAAAACAGGGTCCCCGGGGAGCTGTTTTTT.

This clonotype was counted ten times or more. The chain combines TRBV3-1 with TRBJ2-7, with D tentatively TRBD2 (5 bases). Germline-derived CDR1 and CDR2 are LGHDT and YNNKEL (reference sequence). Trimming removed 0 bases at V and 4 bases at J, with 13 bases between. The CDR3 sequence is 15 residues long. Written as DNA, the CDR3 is TGTGCCAGCAGCCAAGAACGGGGTTCCGGTTACGAGCAGTACTTC. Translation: CASSQERGSGYEQYF.

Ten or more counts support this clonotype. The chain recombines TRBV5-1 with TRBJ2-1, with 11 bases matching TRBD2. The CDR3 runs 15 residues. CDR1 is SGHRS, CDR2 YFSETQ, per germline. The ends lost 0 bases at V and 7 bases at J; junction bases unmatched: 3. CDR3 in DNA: TGCGCCAGCAGCTTGGTAACTAGCGGGAGTAATGAGCAGTTCTTC. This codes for CASSLVTSGSNEQFF.

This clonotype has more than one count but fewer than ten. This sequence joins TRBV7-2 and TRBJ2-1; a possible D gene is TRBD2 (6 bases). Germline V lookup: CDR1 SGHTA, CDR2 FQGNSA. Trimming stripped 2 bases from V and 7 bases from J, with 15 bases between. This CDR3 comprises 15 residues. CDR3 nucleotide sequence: TGTGCCAGCAGCTTATTGCCCGGAGGGGAAAATGAGCAGTTCTTC. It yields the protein CASSLLPGGENEQFF.